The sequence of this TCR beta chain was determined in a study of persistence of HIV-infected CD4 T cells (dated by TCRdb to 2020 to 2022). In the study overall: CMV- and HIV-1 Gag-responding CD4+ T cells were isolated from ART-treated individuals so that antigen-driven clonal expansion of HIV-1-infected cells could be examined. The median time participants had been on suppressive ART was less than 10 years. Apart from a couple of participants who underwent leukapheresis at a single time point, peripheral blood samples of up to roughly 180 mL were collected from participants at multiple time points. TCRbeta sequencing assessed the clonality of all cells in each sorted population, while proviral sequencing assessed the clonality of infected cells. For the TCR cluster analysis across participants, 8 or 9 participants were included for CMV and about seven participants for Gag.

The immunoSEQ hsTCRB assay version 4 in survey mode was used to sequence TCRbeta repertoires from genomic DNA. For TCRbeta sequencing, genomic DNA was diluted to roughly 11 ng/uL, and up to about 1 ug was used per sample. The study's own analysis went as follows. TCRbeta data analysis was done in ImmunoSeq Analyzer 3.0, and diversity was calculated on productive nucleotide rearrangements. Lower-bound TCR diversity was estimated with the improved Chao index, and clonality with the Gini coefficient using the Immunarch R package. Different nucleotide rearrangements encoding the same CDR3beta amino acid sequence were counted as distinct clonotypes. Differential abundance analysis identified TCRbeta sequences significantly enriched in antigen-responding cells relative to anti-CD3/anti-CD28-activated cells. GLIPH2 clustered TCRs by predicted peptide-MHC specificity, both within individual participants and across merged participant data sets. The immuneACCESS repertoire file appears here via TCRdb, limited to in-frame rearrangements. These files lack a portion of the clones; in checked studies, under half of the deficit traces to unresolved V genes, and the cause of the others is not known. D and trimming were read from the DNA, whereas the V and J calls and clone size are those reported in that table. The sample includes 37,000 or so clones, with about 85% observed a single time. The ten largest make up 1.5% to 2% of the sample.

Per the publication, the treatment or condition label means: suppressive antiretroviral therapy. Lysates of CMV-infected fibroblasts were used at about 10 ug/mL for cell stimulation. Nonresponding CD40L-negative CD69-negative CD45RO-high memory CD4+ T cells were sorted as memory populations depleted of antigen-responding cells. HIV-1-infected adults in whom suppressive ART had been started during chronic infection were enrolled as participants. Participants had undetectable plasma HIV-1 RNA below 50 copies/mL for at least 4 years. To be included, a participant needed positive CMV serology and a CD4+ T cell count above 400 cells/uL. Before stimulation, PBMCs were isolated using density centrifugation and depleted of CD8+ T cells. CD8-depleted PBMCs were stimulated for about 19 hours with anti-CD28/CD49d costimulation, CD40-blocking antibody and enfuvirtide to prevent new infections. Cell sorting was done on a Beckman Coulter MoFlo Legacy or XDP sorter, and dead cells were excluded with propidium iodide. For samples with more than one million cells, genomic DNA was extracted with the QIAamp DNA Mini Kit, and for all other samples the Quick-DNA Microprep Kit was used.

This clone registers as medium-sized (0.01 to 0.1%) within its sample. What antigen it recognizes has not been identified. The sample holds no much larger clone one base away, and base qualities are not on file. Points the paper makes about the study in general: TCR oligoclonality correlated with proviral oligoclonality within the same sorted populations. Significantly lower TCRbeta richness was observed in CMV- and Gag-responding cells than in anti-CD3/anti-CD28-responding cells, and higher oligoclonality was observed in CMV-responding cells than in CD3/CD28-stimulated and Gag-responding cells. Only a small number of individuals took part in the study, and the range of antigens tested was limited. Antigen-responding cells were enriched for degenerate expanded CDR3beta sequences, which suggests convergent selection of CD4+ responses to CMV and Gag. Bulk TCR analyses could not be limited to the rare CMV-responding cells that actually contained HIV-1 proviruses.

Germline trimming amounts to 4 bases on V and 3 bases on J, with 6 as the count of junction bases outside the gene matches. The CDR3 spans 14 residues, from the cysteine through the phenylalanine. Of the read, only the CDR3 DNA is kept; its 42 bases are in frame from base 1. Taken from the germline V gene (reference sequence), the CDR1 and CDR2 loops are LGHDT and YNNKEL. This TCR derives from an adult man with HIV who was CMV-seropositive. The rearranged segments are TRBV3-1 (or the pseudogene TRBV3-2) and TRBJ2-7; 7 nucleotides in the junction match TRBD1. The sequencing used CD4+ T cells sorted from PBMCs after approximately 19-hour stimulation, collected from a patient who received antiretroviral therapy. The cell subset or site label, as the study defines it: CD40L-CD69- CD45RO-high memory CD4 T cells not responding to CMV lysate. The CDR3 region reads CASSPGTVIYEQYF. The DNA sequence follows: TGTGCCAGCAGCCCCGGGACAGTGATCTACGAGCAGTACTTC.